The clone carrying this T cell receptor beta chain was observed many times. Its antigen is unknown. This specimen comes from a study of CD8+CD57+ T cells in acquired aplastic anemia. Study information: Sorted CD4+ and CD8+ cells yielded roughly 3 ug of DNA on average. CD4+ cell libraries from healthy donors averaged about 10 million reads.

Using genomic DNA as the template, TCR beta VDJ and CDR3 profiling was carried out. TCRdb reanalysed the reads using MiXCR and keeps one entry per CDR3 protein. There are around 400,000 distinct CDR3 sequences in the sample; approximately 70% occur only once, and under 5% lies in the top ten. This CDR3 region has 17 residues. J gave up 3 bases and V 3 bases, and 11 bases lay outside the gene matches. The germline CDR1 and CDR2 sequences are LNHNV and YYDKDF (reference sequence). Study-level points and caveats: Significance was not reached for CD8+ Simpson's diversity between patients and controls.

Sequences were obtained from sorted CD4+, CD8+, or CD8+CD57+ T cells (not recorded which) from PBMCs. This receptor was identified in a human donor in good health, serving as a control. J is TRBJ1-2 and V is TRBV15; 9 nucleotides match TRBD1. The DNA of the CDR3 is TGTGCCACCAGCAGGTACAGGGGGCCCTCGGTAGACTATGGCTACACCTTC. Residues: CATSRYRGPSVDYGYTF.